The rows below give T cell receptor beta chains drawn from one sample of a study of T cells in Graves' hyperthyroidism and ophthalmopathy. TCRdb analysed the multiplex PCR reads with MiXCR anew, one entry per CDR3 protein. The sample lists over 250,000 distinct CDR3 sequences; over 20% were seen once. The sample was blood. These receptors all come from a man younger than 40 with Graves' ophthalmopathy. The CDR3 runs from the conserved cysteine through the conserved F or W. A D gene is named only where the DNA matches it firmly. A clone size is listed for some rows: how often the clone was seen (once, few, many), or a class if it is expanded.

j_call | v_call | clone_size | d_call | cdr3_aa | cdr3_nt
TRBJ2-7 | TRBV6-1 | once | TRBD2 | CASSGTSGNSYEQYF | TGTGCCAGCAGTGGGACTAGCGGGAACTCCTACGAGCAGTACTTC
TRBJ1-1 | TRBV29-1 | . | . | CSVVPSTEAFF | TGCAGCGTTGTCCCGAGCACTGAAGCTTTCTTT
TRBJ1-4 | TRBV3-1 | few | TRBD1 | CASQDGTVRLTNEKLFF | TGTGCCAGCCAGGACGGGACAGTTCGATTAACTAATGAAAAACTGTTTTTT
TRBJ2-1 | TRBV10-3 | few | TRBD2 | CAISGRLAGEGNEQFF | TGTGCCATCAGTGGGAGACTAGCGGGAGAGGGCAATGAGCAGTTCTTC
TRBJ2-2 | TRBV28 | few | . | CASSRRGGTGELFF | TGTGCCAGCAGTCGACGGGGAGGCACCGGGGAGCTGTTTTTT
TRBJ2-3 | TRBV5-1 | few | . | CASQQGRDTDTQYF | TGCGCCAGCCAACAGGGTCGTGACACAGATACGCAGTATTTT
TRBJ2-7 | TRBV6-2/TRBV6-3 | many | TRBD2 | CASFSTSGRINSYEQYF | TGTGCCAGCTTCTCGACTAGCGGGAGGATCAACTCCTACGAGCAGTACTTC
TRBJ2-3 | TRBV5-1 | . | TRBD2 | CASSLPLGGPDTQYF | TGCGCCAGCAGCCTACCCCTGGGAGGGCCAGATACGCAGTATTTT
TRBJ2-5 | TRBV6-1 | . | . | CASWSGPQETQYF | TGTGCCAGCTGGAGTGGCCCACAAGAGACCCAGTACTTC
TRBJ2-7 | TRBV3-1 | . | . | CASSQDRLQQYF | TGTGCCAGCAGCCAAGACAGGCTGCAGCAGTACTTC
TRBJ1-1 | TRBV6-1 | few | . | CASSERGRVPAFF | TGTGCCAGCAGTGAACGGGGAAGGGTGCCCGCTTTCTTT
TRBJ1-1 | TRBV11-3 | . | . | CASSEQGTEAFF | TGTGCCAGCAGCGAACAGGGCACTGAAGCTTTCTTT
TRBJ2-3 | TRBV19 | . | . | CASSVQAGTDTQYF | TGTGCCAGTAGTGTCCAGGCTGGCACAGATACGCAGTATTTT
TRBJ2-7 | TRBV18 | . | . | CASSPGQEGGEQYF | TGTGCCAGCTCACCGGGTCAGGAGGGCGGGGAGCAGTACTTC
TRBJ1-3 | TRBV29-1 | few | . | CSVASQSGNTIYF | TGCAGCGTTGCTTCCCAGTCTGGAAACACCATATATTTT
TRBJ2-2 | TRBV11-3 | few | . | CASAPVNTGELFF | TGTGCCAGCGCGCCGGTGAACACCGGGGAGCTGTTTTTT
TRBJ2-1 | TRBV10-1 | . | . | CASSEMEGAYNEQFF | TGCGCCAGCAGTGAGATGGAAGGGGCCTACAATGAGCAGTTCTTC
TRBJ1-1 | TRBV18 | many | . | CASSPPWFGTEAFF | TGTGCCAGCTCACCACCCTGGTTTGGGACTGAAGCTTTCTTT
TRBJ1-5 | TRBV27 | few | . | CASGDTDGLYSNQPQHF | TGTGCCAGCGGAGACACCGACGGCCTCTATAGCAATCAGCCCCAGCATTTT
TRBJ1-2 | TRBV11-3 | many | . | CASSATVQDYGYTF | TGTGCCAGCAGCGCTACCGTTCAGGACTATGGCTACACCTTC
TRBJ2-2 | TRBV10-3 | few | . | CAIRSGGPNTGELFF | TGTGCCATCAGATCCGGGGGGCCCAACACCGGGGAGCTGTTTTTT
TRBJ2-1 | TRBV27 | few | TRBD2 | CTSSLQGLAGGPSNEQFF | TGTACCAGCAGTTTACAGGGACTAGCGGGAGGGCCTAGCAATGAGCAGTTCTTC
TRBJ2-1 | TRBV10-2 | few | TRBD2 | CASRTGSGTSGKNEQFF | TGCGCCAGCAGGACTGGCTCCGGGACTAGCGGGAAGAATGAGCAGTTCTTC
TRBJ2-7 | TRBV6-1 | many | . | CASSERRLAGREQYF | TGTGCCAGCAGTGAAAGGCGGCTGGCTGGACGCGAGCAGTACTTC
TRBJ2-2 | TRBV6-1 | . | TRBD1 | CASSDGQGDTGELFF | TGTGCCAGCAGTGACGGACAGGGGGACACCGGGGAGCTGTTTTTT
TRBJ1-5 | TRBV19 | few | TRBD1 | CASSTSGGGNQPQHF | TGTGCCAGTAGTACCTCAGGGGGGGGAAATCAGCCCCAGCATTTT
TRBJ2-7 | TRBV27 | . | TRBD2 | CATSSSIGLAGGYEQYF | TGTGCCACTTCCTCCTCTATTGGACTAGCGGGAGGCTACGAGCAGTACTTC
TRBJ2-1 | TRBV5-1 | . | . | CASSLQTRRTGNEQFF | TGCGCCAGCAGCTTACAGACTAGAAGGACCGGAAATGAGCAGTTCTTC
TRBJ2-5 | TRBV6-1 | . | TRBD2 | CASSGAGGETQYF | TGTGCCAGCAGTGGAGCGGGAGGGGAGACCCAGTACTTC
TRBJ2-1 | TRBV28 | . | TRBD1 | CASSGDRDNEQFF | TGTGCCAGCAGCGGGGACAGGGACAATGAGCAGTTCTTC